This paragraph covers one TCR beta chain sequence. Its antigen is as yet unknown. The data originate from a study of OX40 agonist ivuxolimab in advanced cancers. As for the study in general: Patients received ivuxolimab, an agonistic anti-OX40 (CD134) antibody. General study points: Relative to CD4+ cells, CD8+ T cells on average had more expanded clones.

Germline assignment: CDR1 MNHNS and CDR2 SASEGT. Trimming pared 4 bases from V and 2 bases from J, leaving 10 bases between. The CDR3 has 14 residues. Using immunoSEQ multiplex PCR, the repertoire was profiled, and TCRdb retains in-frame clones only, with some absent. The data hold around 76,000 clones, with roughly 80% observed a single time. The TCR was taken from an adult with an advanced solid tumor such as melanoma, head and neck, liver or kidney cancer. J is TRBJ2-3 and V is TRBV6-1; TRBD1 is a possible D gene (5 bases). The sequencing used CD4+ or CD8+ T cells sorted from blood, collected in a trial of the OX40 agonist ivuxolimab. The CDR3 DNA is TGTGCCAGCAGTGTGGGGCAGTCCACAGATACGCAGTATTTT. It codes for CASSVGQSTDTQYF.